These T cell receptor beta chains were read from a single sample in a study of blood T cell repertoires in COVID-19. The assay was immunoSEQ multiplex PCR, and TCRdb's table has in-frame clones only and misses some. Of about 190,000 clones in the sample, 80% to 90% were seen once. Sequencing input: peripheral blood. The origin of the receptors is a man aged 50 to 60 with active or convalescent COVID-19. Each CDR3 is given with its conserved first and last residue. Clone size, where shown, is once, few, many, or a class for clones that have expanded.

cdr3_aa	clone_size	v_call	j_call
CAASGSPNTEAFF	.	TRBV10-3	TRBJ1-1
CASRYTPDEQYF	.	TRBV5-1	TRBJ2-7
CAWSVPGLANTDTQYF	.	TRBV30	TRBJ2-3
CASSQGGLAPISEQFF	.	TRBV3-1/TRBV3-2	TRBJ2-1
CAWSVPLAGGNYEQYF	.	TRBV30	TRBJ2-7
CASSLSDRGSSPLHF	.	TRBV18	TRBJ1-6
CSASLQGGYGYTF	.	TRBV20-1	TRBJ1-2
CASSPPAYRFGEQYF	few	TRBV7-9	TRBJ2-7
CASRTGTSGINEQFF	.	TRBV19	TRBJ2-1
CASTSRGAGNQPQHF	.	TRBV6-6	TRBJ1-5
CAISVGGGHEQFF	once	TRBV10-3	TRBJ2-1
CASSLGGSYNEQFF	.	TRBV11-2	TRBJ2-1
CASRGTPYNEQFF	.	TRBV2	TRBJ2-1
CARRRTTGRQETQYF	.	TRBV2	TRBJ2-5
CASTTGGLNQPQHF	.	TRBV6-5	TRBJ1-5
CASREGQGGSEAFF	.	TRBV19	TRBJ1-1
CATGAAGASNQPQHF	few	TRBV24-1	TRBJ1-5
CASSGRTGVNTEAFF	.	TRBV5-4	TRBJ1-1
CAIRAGTSENEQFF	.	TRBV10-3	TRBJ2-1
CASSFPGLSEAFF	.	TRBV7-9	TRBJ1-1
CASSLALSRVNQPQHF	once	TRBV28	TRBJ1-5
CASSQGLSDYGYTF	.	TRBV4-1	TRBJ1-2